This passage covers 10 T cell receptor beta chains from one sample sequenced in a study of post-analysis software for immune sequencing data. Findings of the study overall: Controls had lower frequencies than patients of about five TRBV segments, which included TRBV5-6, TRBV5-1 and TRBV20-1.

No antigen is known for these receptors. Carried by the TCR beta cDNA libraries were unique molecular identifiers. MiXCR was run by TCRdb on the PCR reads, yielding one entry per CDR3 protein. The table shows around 700,000 distinct CDR3 sequences, with approximately 59% occurring only once. The sample comprised blood. All receptors derive from a girl aged 2 to 10 with multiple sclerosis.

The chain links TRBV12-3 or TRBV12-4 to TRBJ2-3; D unclear. V was cut by 5 bases and J by 3 bases, with 15 bases left in between. There are 15 residues in the CDR3. This chain's CDR3 is CASSPPLYLTDTQYF. The CDR3 coding sequence is TGTGCCAGCAGTCCCCCTCTCTACCTTACAGATACGCAGTATTTT.

V is TRBV5-5 and J is TRBJ2-1; 8 nucleotides match TRBD1. The V gene's germline CDR1 is SGHKS and CDR2 YYEKEE (reference sequence). The V segment lost 5 bases and the J segment 8 bases; nucleotides outside the gene matches: 9. The length of the CDR3 is 14 residues. The CDR3 DNA is TGTGCCAGCAGTCGATTGCAGGGGGCAGATGAGCAGTTCTTC. Translated: CASSRLQGADEQFF.

This sequence joins TRBV29-1 and TRBJ2-7; D unclear. The germline V gene encodes CDR1 SQVTM and CDR2 ANQGSEA. CDR3 length: 15 amino acids. Trimming left V 0 bases short and J 4 bases short, with 16 bases between. The DNA of the CDR3 is TGCAGCGTTGAAGACTCAGAGGTATATGGTTACGAGCAGTACTTC. It is translated as CSVEDSEVYGYEQYF.

About this clonotype: Since a much larger clone is just one base distant, this may be a read error. V gene TRBV28 combines with J gene TRBJ2-1, with D tentatively TRBD1 (6 bases). The CDR3 extends over 16 amino acids. Germline CDR1 MDHEN, CDR2 SYDVKM. Here the CDR3 DNA reads TGTGCCAGCAGTTTTACCTACAGGGTCGGAGACAATGAGCGGTTCTTC. Its protein product is CASSFTYRVGDNERFF.

V and J are TRBV6-5 and TRBJ2-1; 7 bases align to TRBD1. Germline values: CDR1 MNHEY, CDR2 SVGAGI. The J segment lost 4 bases and the V segment lost 1 base, leaving 7 bases of the junction unmatched. The CDR3 covers 16 residues. CDR3 DNA: TGTGCCAGCAGTTACTTGACAGGGAAAAATTACAATGAGCAGTTCTTC. It is translated as CASSYLTGKNYNEQFF.

The rearrangement joins TRBV7-2 to TRBJ2-7, with D possibly TRBD2 on 5 matching bases. Trimming took off 7 bases at V and 0 bases at J, with 13 bases between the two ends. The germline V gene encodes CDR1 SGHTA and CDR2 FQGNSA. The CDR3 length is 14 residues. Written as DNA, the CDR3 is TGTGCCAGCACCTTCCGAGGGAGCTCCTACGAGCAGTACTTC. Translating it yields CASTFRGSSYEQYF.

The rearrangement uses TRBV4-1 and TRBJ2-7; tentative D call: TRBD2 (6 bases). V dropped 3 bases and J dropped 1 base, with 7 bases sitting between them. The V gene's germline CDR1 is MGHRA and CDR2 YSYEKL. The CDR3 totals 13 residues. CDR3 nucleotides: TGCGCCAGCAGCCAGGGACTTTCCTACGAGCAGTACTTC. This gives the protein CASSQGLSYEQYF.

The V and J genes are TRBV18 and TRBJ2-3; a weak D match, TRBD1 (6 bases). Trimming shortened V by 0 bases and J by 2 bases, and 18 bases separated the two germline ends. The CDR3 runs to 18 residues. CDR1 is KGHSH and CDR2 is LQKENI in the germline V gene. Here the CDR3 reads CASSPPVYRERPTDTQYF. The DNA for the CDR3 is TGTGCCAGCTCACCACCCGTATACAGGGAGAGACCCACAGATACGCAGTATTTT.

The chain uses TRBV29-1 and TRBJ1-2, with unresolved D. V lost 7 bases and J 3 bases, leaving 18 bases between the germline ends. Germline lookup yields CDR1 SQVTM and CDR2 ANQGSEA. The length of the CDR3 is 14 residues. The CDR3 sequence: CSALGRTGDYGYTF. In DNA form, the CDR3 reads TGCAGCGCCCTCGGAAGGACTGGGGACTATGGCTACACCTTC.

The chain is built from TRBV15 and TRBJ1-2; weak D call: TRBD1 (6 bases). Trimming took 1 base from V and 4 from J, leaving 16 bases between them. The germline V gene has CDR1 LNHNV and CDR2 YYDKDF (reference sequence). The CDR3 spans 16 residues. DNA of the CDR3: TGTGCCACCAGCAGAGTGGGGACCGGGACAACCTATGGCTACACCTTC. Its protein product is CATSRVGTGTTYGYTF.